This T cell receptor beta chain was recorded in a study of blood T cell repertoires in COVID-19. About the study: There were acute and convalescent COVID-19 samples, and they came from the United States, Italy and Spain. The cDNA or gDNA used as material had been derived from T cells, B-cell-depleted T cells, or PBMCs.

The table came from immunoSEQ multiplex PCR; TCRdb's copy has only in-frame clones and leaves some out. The sample includes 250,000 to 300,000 clones, around 86% of them seen just once. This CDR3 spans 14 amino acids. Germline V gene data show CDR1 as SGHTA and CDR2 as FQGNSA. V gave up 5 bases and J gave up 8 bases, with 15 bases separating them. Recovered status applied to Cohort 3 donors who had two consecutive negative PCRs. It also applied to those with clearance or with symptom resolution. Sequences were obtained from PBMCs or T cells enriched from blood (not recorded which). This sequence originates from a man in his late teens or twenties who had recovered from COVID-19. The gene calls are TRBV7-2 and TRBJ1-4; TRBD1 is a possible D gene (5 bases). For the CDR3, the DNA is TGTGCCAGCAGCCTAGGGGAGGGAAACGAAAAACTGTTTTTT. The encoded protein is CASSLGEGNEKLFF. The variable domain in full, with the rest retrieved from reference TRBV7-2 and TRBJ1-4, is GAGVSQSPSNKVTEKGKDVELRCDPISGHTALYWYRQSLGQGLEFLIYFQGNSAPDKSGLPSDRFSAERTGGSVSTLTIQRTQQEDSAVYLCASSLGEGNEKLFFGSGTQLSVL.